This TCR beta chain appears in the sequencing data of a study of Ad26.COV2.S vaccination and SARS-CoV-2 variants. Study-level background: The vaccine Ad26.COV2.S was put into the muscle once, or twice with 56 days between.

Noted treatment: over 15 received Ad26.COV2.S at low or high dose, single or two shots; a few received placebo; per-sample allocation not given. Day 63 following the first vaccine or placebo injection was when the samples were taken. The V gene's germline CDR1 is SGHTA and CDR2 FQGTGA. The CDR3 totals 16 residues. V lost 4 bases to trimming and J lost 4 bases; unmatched junction nucleotides: 8. Sequencing used immunoSEQ multiplex PCR; TCRdb keeps in-frame clones, though not all of them. The data show roughly 320,000 clones, around nine tenths seen once. The source of this sequence is a person between 18 and 65 years old who received the Ad26.COV2.S COVID-19 vaccine or a placebo. Sample: peripheral blood, taken in a trial of Ad26.COV2.S vaccine versus placebo. The chain employs TRBV7-3 and TRBJ2-1; 9 bases align to TRBD2. Written as DNA, the CDR3 is TGTGCCAGCAGCTACTTAGCGGGGGCCCAGTACAATGAGCAGTTCTTC. The encoded protein is CASSYLAGAQYNEQFF.